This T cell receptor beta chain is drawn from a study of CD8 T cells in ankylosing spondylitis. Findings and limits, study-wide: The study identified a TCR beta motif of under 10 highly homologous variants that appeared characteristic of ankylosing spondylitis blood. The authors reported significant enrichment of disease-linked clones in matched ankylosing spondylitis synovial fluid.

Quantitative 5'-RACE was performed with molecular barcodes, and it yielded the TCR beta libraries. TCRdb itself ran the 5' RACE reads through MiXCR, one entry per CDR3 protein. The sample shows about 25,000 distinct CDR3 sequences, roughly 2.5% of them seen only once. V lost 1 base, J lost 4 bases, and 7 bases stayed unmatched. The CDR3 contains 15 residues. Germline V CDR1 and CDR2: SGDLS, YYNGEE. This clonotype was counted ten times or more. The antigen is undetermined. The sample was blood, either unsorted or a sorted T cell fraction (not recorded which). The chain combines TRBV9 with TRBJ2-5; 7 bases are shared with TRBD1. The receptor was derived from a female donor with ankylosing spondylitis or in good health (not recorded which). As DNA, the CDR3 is TGTGCCAGCAGCGTATCCGGGACAGTAGGAGAGACCCAGTACTTC. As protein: CASSVSGTVGETQYF.